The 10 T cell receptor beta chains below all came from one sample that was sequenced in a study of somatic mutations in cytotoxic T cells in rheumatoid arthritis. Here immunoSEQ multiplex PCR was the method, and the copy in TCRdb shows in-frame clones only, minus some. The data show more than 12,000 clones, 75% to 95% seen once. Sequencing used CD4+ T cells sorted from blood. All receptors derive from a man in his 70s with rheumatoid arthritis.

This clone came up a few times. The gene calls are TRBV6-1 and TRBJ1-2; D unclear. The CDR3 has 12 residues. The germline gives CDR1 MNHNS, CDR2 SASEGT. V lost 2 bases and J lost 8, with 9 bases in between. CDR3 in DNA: TGTGCCAGCAGTGAACCCGGGAGAGGCTACACCTTC. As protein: CASSEPGRGYTF.

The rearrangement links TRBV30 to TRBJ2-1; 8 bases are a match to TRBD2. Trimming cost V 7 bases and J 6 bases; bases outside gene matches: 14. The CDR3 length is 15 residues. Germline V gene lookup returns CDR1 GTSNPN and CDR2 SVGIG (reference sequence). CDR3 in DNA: TGTGCCTACAAGAGAGGTAGCGGGGTGTCCAATGAGCAGTTCTTC. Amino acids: CAYKRGSGVSNEQFF.

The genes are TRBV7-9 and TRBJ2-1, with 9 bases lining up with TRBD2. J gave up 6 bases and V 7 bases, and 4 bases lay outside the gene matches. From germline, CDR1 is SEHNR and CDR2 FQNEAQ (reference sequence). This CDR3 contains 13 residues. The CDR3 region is CASNRREGNEQFF. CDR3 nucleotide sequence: TGTGCCAGCAACCGGCGGGAGGGCAATGAGCAGTTCTTC.

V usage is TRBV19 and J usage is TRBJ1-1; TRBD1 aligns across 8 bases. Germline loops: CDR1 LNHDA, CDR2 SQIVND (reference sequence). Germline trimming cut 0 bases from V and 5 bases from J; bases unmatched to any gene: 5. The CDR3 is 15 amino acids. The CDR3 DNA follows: TGTGCCAGTAGTATAGATGGCAGGGGGCAGACTGAAGCTTTCTTT. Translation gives CASSIDGRGQTEAFF. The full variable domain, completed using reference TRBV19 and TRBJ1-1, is DGGITQSPKYLFRKEGQNVTLSCEQNLNHDAMYWYRQDPGQGLRLIYYSQIVNDFQKGDIAEGYSVSREKKESFPLTVTSAQKNPTAFYLCASSIDGRGQTEAFFGQGTRLTVV.

CDR3 in amino acids: CASSARDTGNTIYF. The DNA for the CDR3 is TGTGCCAGCAGCGCAAGGGACACCGGAAACACCATATATTTT. The chain couples TRBV9 to TRBJ1-3, with D possibly being TRBD1 (6 bases). There are 14 residues in the CDR3. Trimming cost V 3 bases and J 4 bases, with 11 bases left between them. Germline CDR1 is SGDLS and CDR2 is YYNGEE. Using reference TRBV9 and TRBJ1-3 for the parts outside the CDR3, the full variable domain is DSGVTQTPKHLITATGQRVTLRCSPRSGDLSVYWYQQSLDQGLQFLIQYYNGEERAKGNILERFSAQQFPDLHSELNLSSLELGDSALYFCASSARDTGNTIYFGEGSWLTVV.

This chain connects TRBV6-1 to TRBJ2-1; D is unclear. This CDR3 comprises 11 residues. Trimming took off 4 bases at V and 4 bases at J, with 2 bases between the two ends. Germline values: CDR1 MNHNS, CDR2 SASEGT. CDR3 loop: CASSAYNEQFF. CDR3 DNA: TGTGCCAGCAGTGCTTACAATGAGCAGTTCTTC.

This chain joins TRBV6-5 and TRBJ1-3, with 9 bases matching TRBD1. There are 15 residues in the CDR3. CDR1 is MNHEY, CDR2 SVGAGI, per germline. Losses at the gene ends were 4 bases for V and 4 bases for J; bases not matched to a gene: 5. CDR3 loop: CASSFGQGPGNTIYF. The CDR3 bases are TGTGCCAGCAGTTTCGGACAGGGGCCCGGAAACACCATATATTTT.

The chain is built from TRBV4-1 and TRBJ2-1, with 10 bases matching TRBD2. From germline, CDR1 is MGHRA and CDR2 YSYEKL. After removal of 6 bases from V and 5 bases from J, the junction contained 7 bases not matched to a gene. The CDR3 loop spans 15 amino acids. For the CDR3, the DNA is TGCGCCAGCAGGAGAGCGGGAGGGTGGAACAATGAGCAGTTCTTC. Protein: CASRRAGGWNNEQFF.

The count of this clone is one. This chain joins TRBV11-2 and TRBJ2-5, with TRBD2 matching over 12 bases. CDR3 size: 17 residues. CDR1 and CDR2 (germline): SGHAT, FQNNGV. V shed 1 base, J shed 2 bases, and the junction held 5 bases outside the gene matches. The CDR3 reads CASSLGSLAGGQETQYF. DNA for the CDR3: TGTGCCAGCAGCTTAGGTTCCCTAGCGGGGGGGCAAGAGACCCAGTACTTC.

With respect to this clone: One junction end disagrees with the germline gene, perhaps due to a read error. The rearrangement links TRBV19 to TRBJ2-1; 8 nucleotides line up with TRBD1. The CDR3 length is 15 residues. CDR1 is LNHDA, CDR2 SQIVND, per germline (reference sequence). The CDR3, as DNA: TGTGCCAGTAGTATGGGGGACAGGTACTACGATGAGCAGTTCTTC. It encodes CASSMGDRYYDEQFF. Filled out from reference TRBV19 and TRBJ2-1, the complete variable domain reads DGGITQSPKYLFRKEGQNVTLSCEQNLNHDAMYWYRQDPGQGLRLIYYSQIVNDFQKGDIAEGYSVSREKKESFPLTVTSAQKNPTAFYLCASSMGDRYYDEQFFGPGTRLTVL.